This T cell receptor (beta chain) was observed in a study of blood T cell repertoires in COVID-19. Turning to the study itself: The United States, Italy and Spain were the sources of the acute and convalescent COVID-19 samples.

Profiling relied on immunoSEQ multiplex PCR, and the TCRdb table lists in-frame clones only, not all of them. The sample lists 200,000 to 250,000 clones, roughly four fifths occurring once. Trimming cost V 3 bases and J 5 bases; bases outside gene matches: 9. CDR1 and CDR2 from the germline V gene are MGHRA and YSYEKL. The CDR3 runs to 16 residues. The sequencing sample was made of peripheral blood. J is TRBJ1-5 and V is TRBV4-1; 8 bases fit TRBD1. The clonotype was recovered from a woman aged 80 or over with COVID-19, enrolled during active disease. The CDR3: CASSQSGQAQYQPQHF. In DNA, the CDR3 is TGCGCCAGCAGCCAGTCGGGACAGGCGCAGTATCAGCCCCAGCATTTT.